This TCR beta chain was sequenced for a study of control samples from healthy donors and cancer patients. The CDR3 length is 18 residues. V lost 4 bases to trimming and J lost 2 bases, with 21 bases between them. Germline CDR1 MNHNS, CDR2 SASEGT. Generated by immunoSEQ multiplex PCR, the TCRdb table keeps only in-frame clones and is missing some. The sample includes 150,000 or so clones, approximately 94% of them seen just once. This chain joins TRBV6-1 and TRBJ1-5; TRBD1 might be the D (5 bases). The source material was blood. This sequence originates from a man aged 35 to 55 in good health. Here the CDR3 DNA reads TGTGCCAGCAGTGCTCCCTTACCAGCGGGGGTGGGCAATCAGCCCCAGCATTTT. It is translated as CASSAPLPAGVGNQPQHF.